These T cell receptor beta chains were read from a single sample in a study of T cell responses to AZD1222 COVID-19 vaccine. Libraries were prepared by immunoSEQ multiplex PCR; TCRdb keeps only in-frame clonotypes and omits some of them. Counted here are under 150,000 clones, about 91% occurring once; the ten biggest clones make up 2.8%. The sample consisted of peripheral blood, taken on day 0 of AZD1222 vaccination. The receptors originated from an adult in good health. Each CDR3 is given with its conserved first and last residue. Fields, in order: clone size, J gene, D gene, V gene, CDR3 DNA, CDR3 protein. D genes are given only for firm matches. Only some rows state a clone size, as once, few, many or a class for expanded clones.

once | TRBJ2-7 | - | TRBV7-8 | TGTGCCAGCAGCTTAGGTGACAGGAGTACCTACGAGCAGTACTTC | CASSLGDRSTYEQYF
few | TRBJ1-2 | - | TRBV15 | TGTGCCACCAGCGACTACAGGCGAGATAACTATGGCTACACCTTC | CATSDYRRDNYGYTF
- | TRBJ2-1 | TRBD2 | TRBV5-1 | TGCGCCAGCAGCTCGGGACTAGCGGGCGACAATGAGCAGTTCTTC | CASSSGLAGDNEQFF
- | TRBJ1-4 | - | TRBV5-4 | TGTGCCAGCAGCTTAAAAGGGACTAATGAAAAACTGTTTTTT | CASSLKGTNEKLFF
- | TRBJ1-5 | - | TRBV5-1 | TGCGCCAGCAGTTATGAGGGTAGGATAGGGCAGCCCCAGCATTTT | CASSYEGRIGQPQHF
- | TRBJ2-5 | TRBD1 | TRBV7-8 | TGTGCCAGCAGCGCCCGACAGGGAGTAGGGGAGACCCAGTACTTC | CASSARQGVGETQYF
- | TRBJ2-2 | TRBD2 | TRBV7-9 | TGTGCCAGCAGCTTAACGCTGGCGGGAGCGTCCCCCGGGGAGCTGTTTTTT | CASSLTLAGASPGELFF
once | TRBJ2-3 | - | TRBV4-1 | TGCGCCAGCAGCCAAGATACGGCGGGATATGGTAGCGATACGCAGTATTTT | CASSQDTAGYGSDTQYF
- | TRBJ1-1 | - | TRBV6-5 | TGTGCCAGCAGTCCCTACTCCCCGGGGGCCACTGAAGCTTTCTTT | CASSPYSPGATEAFF
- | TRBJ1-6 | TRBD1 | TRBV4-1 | TGCGCCAGCAGTTCCGGGACAGCTAGCTCCTATAATTCACCCCTCCACTTT | CASSSGTASSYNSPLHF
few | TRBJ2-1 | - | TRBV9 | TGTGCCAGCAGCGTAGATCGTGGAACCTACTCCTACAATGAGCAGTTCTTC | CASSVDRGTYSYNEQFF